The clone carrying this T cell receptor beta chain was counted a few times. V gave up 1 base and J gave up 6 bases, with 10 bases separating them. Germline CDR1 is SGHDT and CDR2 is YYEEEE. The CDR3 is 13 amino acids. Here immunoSEQ multiplex PCR was the method, and the copy in TCRdb shows in-frame clones only, minus some. Counted here are tens of thousands of clones, 77% occurring once; the ten biggest clones make up about 29%. The data were obtained in a study of blood T cell repertoires in COVID-19. This sequence was found in a human donor in a cohort sampled during active COVID-19. The sequencing sample was made of peripheral blood. The chain has TRBV5-6 and TRBJ1-1; D perhaps matches TRBD1 (6 bases). The CDR3 region is CASSLITGSEAFF. In DNA, the CDR3 is TGTGCCAGCAGCTTGATCACAGGGTCTGAAGCTTTCTTT.